A single T cell receptor (beta chain) is shown here with its context. This record comes from a study of blood T cell repertoires in COVID-19. Study summary: Acute and convalescent COVID-19 specimens originated in the United States, Italy and Spain.

All enrollees were roughly 18 to 90 years old and from some 24 US areas. Sequenced by immunoSEQ multiplex PCR; TCRdb stores in-frame clones only, minus some. Of about 270,000 clones detected, 70% to 90% appear once; the ten largest clones hold 0.75% to 1%. Sample: PBMCs or T cells enriched from blood (not recorded which). This receptor was identified in a woman between 25 and 40 years old who had recovered from COVID-19.

The CDR3 region has the DNA TGTGCCAGTAGTAGCAGGGACAGGGGGGACCAAGAGACCCAGTACTTC. It is translated as CASSSRDRGDQETQYF. The chain joins TRBV19 to TRBJ2-5; 11 bases align to TRBD1. The V segment lost 4 bases and the J segment 0 bases; nucleotides outside the gene matches: 4. CDR1 LNHDA and CDR2 SQIVND come from the germline V gene (reference sequence). This CDR3 spans 16 amino acids.